These 14 T cell receptor beta chains share one sample of origin, sequenced in a study of shared clonotypes between healthy human individuals. CD45RO-negative CD8 cells positively selected for CCR7 made up the naive population, which excluded terminally differentiated effector memory CD45RA+ cells. Sequenced by immunoSEQ multiplex PCR; TCRdb stores in-frame clones only, minus some. The sample has fewer than 850,000 clones; 90% to 98% are singletons. What was sequenced was naive CD8+ T cells sorted from blood. The receptors derive from a man aged 30 to 45 in good health.

The rearrangement links TRBV7-7 to TRBJ2-7, with 8 bases aligning to TRBD2. Germline V CDR1 and CDR2: SSHAT, FNYEAQ (reference sequence). The CDR3 extends over 13 amino acids. The junction had 6 bases not matched to a gene; V was cut back by 5 bases and J by 6 bases. CDR3 loop: CASSTGLAREQYF. CDR3 sequence (DNA): TGTGCCAGCAGCACCGGACTAGCTCGCGAGCAGTACTTC.

The chain carries TRBV7-9 and TRBJ2-1; 9 bases match TRBD1. Germline V gene lookup returns CDR1 SEHNR and CDR2 FQNEAQ (reference sequence). Unmatched junction bases numbered 7, after V lost 5 bases and J lost 5 bases. The CDR3 sequence is 15 residues long. CDR3 in amino acids: CASSPTGTGNNEQFF. CDR3 coding DNA: TGTGCCAGCAGCCCCACCGGGACAGGGAACAATGAGCAGTTCTTC.

The genes are TRBV19 and TRBJ2-2; the D is unclear. The length of the CDR3 is 14 residues. The ends were cut back, 1 base at V and 10 bases at J, with 13 bases in the middle. Germline assignment: CDR1 LNHDA and CDR2 SQIVND (reference sequence). CDR3 sequence reads: CASSIALGPAELFF. Written as DNA, the CDR3 is TGTGCCAGTAGTATAGCCCTAGGACCAGCGGAGCTGTTTTTT.

The gene calls are TRBV27 and TRBJ1-1, with a tentative D call TRBD1 (5 bases). CDR3 length: 14 amino acids. Germline CDR1 is MNHEY and CDR2 is SMNVEV (reference sequence). V lost 7 bases and J 0 bases, leaving 12 bases between the germline ends. The CDR3 DNA sequence: TGTGCCAGCACCTCTCGAGGGGTGAACACTGAAGCTTTCTTT. Its translation: CASTSRGVNTEAFF.

This rearrangement joins TRBV14 to TRBJ2-1; 9 bases agree with TRBD2. The germline V gene encodes CDR1 SGHDN and CDR2 FVKESK. This CDR3 is built from 16 residues. Trimming at V came to 5 bases and at J to 7 bases, leaving 12 bases not matched to a gene. In DNA form, the CDR3 reads TGTGCCAGCAGCGAAATAGGGACTAGCCTTACGAATGAGCAGTTCTTC. Encoded protein: CASSEIGTSLTNEQFF.

The V gene is TRBV5-5, the J gene TRBJ1-1, with TRBD1 matching 7 bases. This CDR3 is built from 14 residues. Germline-derived CDR1 and CDR2 are SGHKS and YYEKEE (reference sequence). J gave up 3 bases and V 0 bases, and 2 bases lay outside the gene matches. The CDR3: CASSLATGYTEAFF. The CDR3 nucleotides read TGTGCCAGCAGCTTGGCGACAGGGTACACTGAAGCTTTCTTT.

This clone has a single count. J is TRBJ2-3 and V is TRBV7-9; D is perhaps TRBD2 (5 bases). V lost 5 bases to trimming and J lost 2 bases, with 8 bases between them. Germline V gene data show CDR1 as SEHNR and CDR2 as FQNEAQ (reference sequence). CDR3 length: 13 amino acids. In DNA, the CDR3 is TGTGCCAGCAGCGGAGGACTCACAGATACGCAGTATTTT. Its translation is CASSGGLTDTQYF.

The chain is built from TRBV11-3 and TRBJ2-1; 8 bases are a match to TRBD2. With 1 base clipped from V and 9 bases from J, the junction kept 2 bases outside the gene matches. The CDR3 is made up of 13 amino acids. The germline V gene encodes CDR1 SGHNT and CDR2 YENEEA. The CDR3 protein is CASSLGREAEQFF. DNA of the CDR3: TGTGCCAGCAGCTTAGGGCGGGAGGCTGAGCAGTTCTTC.

J is TRBJ2-3 and V is TRBV7-9; tentative D call: TRBD2 (6 bases). Germline V CDR1 and CDR2: SEHNR, FQNEAQ (reference sequence). Between the trimmed V and J ends, which lost 5 bases and 7 bases, there was a span of 13 bases. The CDR3 contains 13 residues. The CDR3 DNA sequence: TGTGCCAGCAGCCTCGGGGGTGGGAATACGCAGTATTTT. It codes for CASSLGGGNTQYF.

CDR3 amino acids: CASSSVLAGGTYEQYF. CDR3 sequence (DNA): TGTGCCAGCAGTTCGGTCTTAGCGGGAGGGACCTACGAGCAGTACTTC. J is TRBJ2-7 and V is TRBV6-6; 11 bases agree with TRBD2. This CDR3 has 16 amino acids. The germline V gene encodes CDR1 MNHNY and CDR2 SVGAGI (reference sequence). V was clipped by 4 bases and J by 2 bases; unmatched bases: 7.

The chain recombines TRBV9 with TRBJ1-2; the D gene is possibly TRBD1 (6 bases). The CDR3 loop spans 14 amino acids. Trimming cost V 0 bases and J 5 bases, with 11 bases left between them. Germline V gives CDR1 SGDLS, CDR2 YYNGEE. CDR3 sequence reads: CASSVEQGVYGYTF. The CDR3 DNA reads as TGTGCCAGCAGCGTAGAACAGGGAGTTTATGGCTACACCTTC.

CDR3 sequence: CASSRTSSGTDTQYF. In nucleotides, the CDR3 is TGCGCCAGCAGCCGAACCTCTAGCGGAACAGATACGCAGTATTTT. V and J are TRBV4-1 and TRBJ2-3; TRBD2 agrees at 7 bases. The J segment lost 3 bases and the V segment lost 4 bases, leaving 7 bases of the junction unmatched. Per germline, CDR1 MGHRA and CDR2 YSYEKL. The length of the CDR3 is 15 residues.

This clone has only one observation. The chain employs TRBV19 and TRBJ2-7, with D perhaps matching TRBD2 (6 bases). CDR3 length: 13 residues. The ends were cut back, 5 bases at V and 2 bases at J, with 10 bases in the middle. Germline loops: CDR1 LNHDA, CDR2 SQIVND (reference sequence). The CDR3 DNA sequence: TGTGCCAGTAGTCTGAGCGGGCCCTACGAGCAGTACTTC. Amino acid sequence: CASSLSGPYEQYF.

This clone is a singleton in its sample. This chain joins TRBV5-1 and TRBJ2-1, with a tentative D call TRBD2 (5 bases). Germline-derived CDR1 and CDR2 are SGHRS and YFSETQ. Trimming stripped 0 bases from V and 8 bases from J, with 15 bases between. This CDR3 has 15 amino acids. For the CDR3, the DNA is TGCGCCAGCAGCTTGGAAGAGGGAATTTTCGATGAGCAGTTCTTC. It translates to CASSLEEGIFDEQFF.